This TCR beta chain was sequenced for a study of pediatric ulcerative colitis. Unmatched junction bases numbered 4, after V lost 2 bases and J lost 4 bases. Germline-derived CDR1 and CDR2 are SGHTA and FQGNSA. The CDR3 is made up of 14 amino acids. One to two pinch biopsies were taken from the rectum during colonoscopy. Ulcerative colitis patients received no immunosuppressive medication before the diagnostic colonoscopy. The repertoire was sequenced with immunoSEQ multiplex PCR; TCRdb's copy has only in-frame clones and lacks some. Of roughly 19,000 clones in the sample, roughly 70% were seen once. This chain connects TRBV7-2 to TRBJ1-1; 7 bases agree with TRBD1. The sample consisted of gut tissue. This clonotype was sampled from a boy younger than 18 with moderate ulcerative colitis. The CDR3 DNA is TGTGCCAGCAGCTTATTATACAGGGGCACTGAAGCTTTCTTT. Its translation: CASSLLYRGTEAFF.